These 19 T cell receptor beta chains share one sample of origin, sequenced in a study of blood T cell repertoires in COVID-19. Measured with immunoSEQ multiplex PCR; TCRdb has only the in-frame clones, and not every one. In the table there are around 290,000 clones, 88% of which are singletons. The material sequenced was PBMCs or T cells enriched from blood (not recorded which). The receptors shown here come from a woman aged 30 to 39 who had recovered from COVID-19.

The chain couples TRBV19 to TRBJ2-7, with D possibly matching TRBD2 (5 bases). V shed 6 bases and J shed 2 bases, with 11 bases lying between them. CDR3 size: 13 residues. CDR1 is LNHDA and CDR2 is SQIVND in the germline V gene (reference sequence). The CDR3 spells CASSLSGAYEQYF. CDR3 coding DNA: TGTGCCAGTAGCCTCTCCGGGGCCTACGAGCAGTACTTC.

The chain employs TRBV28 and TRBJ2-2; TRBD2 aligns across 13 bases. Trimming at V came to 3 bases and at J to 6 bases, leaving 7 bases not matched to a gene. CDR1 MDHEN and CDR2 SYDVKM come from the germline V gene. The CDR3 spans 17 residues. The CDR3 reads CASSLSGLAGAPGELFF. In nucleotides, the CDR3 is TGTGCCAGCAGTTTGTCCGGACTAGCGGGAGCCCCCGGGGAGCTGTTTTTT.

The genes are TRBV19 and TRBJ1-5, with D unclear. Germline loops: CDR1 LNHDA, CDR2 SQIVND (reference sequence). V lost 3 bases and J lost 7, with 10 bases in between. The CDR3 length is 13 residues. The CDR3 sequence: CASSMGSHQPQHF. In nucleotides, the CDR3 is TGTGCCAGTAGTATGGGCTCGCACCAGCCCCAGCATTTT.

V is TRBV28 and J is TRBJ2-7; D uncertain. The CDR3 contains 16 residues. Looked up from germline, CDR1 is MDHEN and CDR2 is SYDVKM. V dropped 5 bases and J dropped 0 bases, with 17 bases sitting between them. The CDR3 protein is CASSPTSGFSSYEQYF. CDR3 nucleotide sequence: TGTGCCAGCAGTCCAACTTCCGGGTTTAGCTCCTACGAGCAGTACTTC.

This chain links TRBV30 with TRBJ2-5; no clear D. The CDR3 spans 12 residues. V was cut by 1 base and J by 5 bases, with 8 bases left in between. The germline CDR1 and CDR2 sequences are GTSNPN and SVGIG (reference sequence). The CDR3, as DNA: TGTGCCTGGAGTGAGGCCAGGGAGACCCAGTACTTC. Translating gives CAWSEARETQYF.

The V call is TRBV10-3, the J call TRBJ2-2, with 11 bases aligning to TRBD1. The trim removed 3 bases at V and 6 bases at J, leaving 9 bases unmatched. This CDR3 is built from 17 residues. Germline CDR1 and CDR2: ENHRY and SYGVKD. The CDR3 protein is CAISDPRDRGLAGELFF. The CDR3 bases are TGTGCCATCAGTGACCCCCGGGACAGGGGGTTGGCCGGGGAGCTGTTTTTT.

The chain couples TRBV7-2 to TRBJ2-1, with D possibly matching TRBD2 (6 bases). Germline V gives CDR1 SGHTA, CDR2 FQGNSA. The V gene lost 7 bases and the J gene lost 0 bases, with 13 bases spanning the gap. CDR3 length: 15 residues. The CDR3 sequence: CASIQLAGSYNEQFF. DNA for the CDR3: TGTGCCAGCATCCAACTAGCCGGCTCCTACAATGAGCAGTTCTTC. Based on the CDR3 plus reference TRBV7-2 and TRBJ2-1, the full variable domain is GAGVSQSPSNKVTEKGKDVELRCDPISGHTALYWYRQSLGQGLEFLIYFQGNSAPDKSGLPSDRFSAERTGGSVSTLTIQRTQQEDSAVYLCASIQLAGSYNEQFFGPGTRLTVL.

The V call is TRBV21-1, the J call TRBJ1-2; the table assigns TRBD1, which was not confirmed against the DNA. TRBV21-1 is a pseudogene segment. The CDR3 spans 16 residues. This chain's CDR3 is CASSKGGEQGNYGYTF. DNA for the CDR3: TGTGCCAGCAGCAAAGGGGGGGAACAGGGGAACTATGGCTACACCTTC.

CDR3 residues: CASSERDRVPPRANEKLFF. CDR3 nucleotide sequence: TGTGCCAGCAGTGAAAGGGACAGGGTACCCCCGAGGGCTAATGAAAAACTGTTTTTT. The chain joins TRBV2 to TRBJ1-4; 9 bases match TRBD1. The germline V gene has CDR1 SNHLY and CDR2 FYNNEI. This CDR3 is 19 amino acids long. J was trimmed by 3 bases and V by 2 bases; bases with no gene match: 13.

The rearrangement links TRBV6-5 to TRBJ1-3; no clear D. Germline V CDR1 and CDR2: MNHEY, SVGAGI. V lost 5 bases and J lost 0, with 11 bases in between. There are 15 residues in the CDR3. The CDR3 DNA sequence: TGTGCCAGCAGTATTACGGGTGTCTCTGGAAACACCATATATTTT. Its protein is CASSITGVSGNTIYF.

The CDR3 DNA follows: TGTGCCAGCACCTCCCGGACAGGGAACGTTGAGACCCAGTACTTC. It yields the protein CASTSRTGNVETQYF. The chain combines TRBV5-6 with TRBJ2-5; 8 bases align to TRBD1. There are 15 residues in the CDR3. Germline trimming cut 6 bases from V and 5 bases from J; bases unmatched to any gene: 12. CDR1 is SGHDT, CDR2 YYEEEE, per germline.

The V and J genes are TRBV18 and TRBJ1-1; D gene uncertain. CDR3 length equals 13 residues. Germline V lookup: CDR1 KGHSH, CDR2 LQKENI. Trimming stripped 0 bases from V and 0 bases from J, with 2 bases between. CDR3 amino acids: CASSPPVNTEAFF. The DNA of the CDR3 is TGTGCCAGCTCACCACCCGTGAACACTGAAGCTTTCTTT.

This clone was seen more than once but under ten times. The V gene is TRBV7-8, the J gene TRBJ1-5, with TRBD1 matching over 7 bases. In germline, CDR1 is SGHVS, CDR2 FQNEAQ. The CDR3 length is 16 residues. Trimming removed 4 bases from V and 4 bases from J; junction bases left unmatched: 10. The CDR3 DNA sequence: TGTGCCAGCAGCTCTAGCCAGACAGGGCATAATCAGCCCCAGCATTTT. Translation: CASSSSQTGHNQPQHF.

The J gene is TRBJ2-7, the V gene TRBV18; no definite D call. The V gene's germline CDR1 is KGHSH and CDR2 LQKENI. The CDR3 is 16 residues long. Trimming removed 1 base at V and 3 bases at J, with 16 bases between. CDR3 protein: CASSPLEQHTVYEQYF. DNA of the CDR3: TGTGCCAGCTCACCACTCGAACAGCACACCGTCTACGAGCAGTACTTC.

The V gene is TRBV28, the J gene TRBJ2-7, with 8 bases matching TRBD1. The CDR3 covers 12 residues. CDR1 MDHEN and CDR2 SYDVKM come from the germline V gene. With 7 bases clipped from V and 3 bases from J, the junction kept 2 bases outside the gene matches. The CDR3 DNA is TGTGCCAGCATAGGACAGGGCTACGAGCAGTACTTC. As protein: CASIGQGYEQYF.

The count of this clone is one. The chain combines TRBV30 with TRBJ1-5; maybe TRBD1 (5 bases). V was cut by 5 bases and J by 4 bases, with 12 bases left in between. The germline CDR1 and CDR2 sequences are GTSNPN and SVGIG (reference sequence). This CDR3 is built from 13 residues. As DNA, the CDR3 is TGTGCCTGGCAGAGATCAGGGAATCAGCCCCAGCATTTT. Translating gives CAWQRSGNQPQHF. Variable domain in full (rest from reference TRBV30 and TRBJ1-5): SQTIHQWPATLVQPVGSPLSLECTVEGTSNPNLYWYRQAAGRGLQLLFYSVGIGQISSEVPQNLSASRPQDRQFILSSKKLLLSDSGFYLCAWQRSGNQPQHFGDGTRLSIL.

V gene TRBV2 combines with J gene TRBJ1-6; D is unclear. Deletions cut 7 bases from V and 14 bases from J, with 18 bases between. The CDR3 consists of 13 residues. CDR1 and CDR2 from the germline V gene are SNHLY and FYNNEI. The CDR3 bases are TGTGCCAGCACCCGAGGAGTCCCCTCAACCCTCCACTTT. This codes for CASTRGVPSTLHF.

The chain has TRBV11-2 and TRBJ2-1; D is uncertain. This CDR3 is 17 amino acids long. The ends were cut back, 2 bases at V and 2 bases at J, with 16 bases in the middle. Germline loops: CDR1 SGHAT, CDR2 FQNNGV. CDR3 region: CASSLYIRVTPYNEQFF. DNA of the CDR3: TGTGCCAGCAGCTTATATATACGGGTTACTCCCTACAATGAGCAGTTCTTC.

This clone was observed a handful of times. V usage is TRBV5-1 and J usage is TRBJ1-1; 7 nucleotides agree with TRBD1. CDR3 length: 14 residues. V shed 0 bases, J shed 6 bases, and the junction held 5 bases outside the gene matches. Per germline, CDR1 SGHRS and CDR2 YFSETQ. The CDR3 spells CASSLVGGTSEAFF. In DNA, the CDR3 is TGCGCCAGCAGCTTGGTAGGGGGCACCTCTGAAGCTTTCTTT.